In this sample, the clone carrying this T cell receptor beta chain turned up a few times. Its antigen remains unknown. The junction and the germline gene differ at one end; a read error may be behind it. The record originates from a study of cytomegalovirus exposure and HLA in healthy donors. Regarding the study as a whole: Later analysis suggested most CMV-associated TCR beta chains were HLA-restricted.

13 Jbeta primers and 60 Vbeta primers were used for the PCR. Clones were sequenced by immunoSEQ multiplex PCR, and TCRdb holds only the in-frame ones, with some missing. The sample lists 90,000 to 150,000 clones, over 6.5% seen once, with approximately 6% in the top ten. The CDR3 is 14 amino acids. The V gene's germline CDR1 is MNHNS and CDR2 SASEGT. The chain recombines TRBV6-1 with TRBJ1-2; D possibly corresponds to TRBD1 (5 bases). Material: PBMCs. The clonotype originates from a woman in her 40s in good health and CMV-seropositive. CDR3 region: CASSVAGVERGSTF. CDR3 DNA: TGTGCCAGCAGTGTCGCGGGGGTGGAGCGGGGCTCCACCTTC.